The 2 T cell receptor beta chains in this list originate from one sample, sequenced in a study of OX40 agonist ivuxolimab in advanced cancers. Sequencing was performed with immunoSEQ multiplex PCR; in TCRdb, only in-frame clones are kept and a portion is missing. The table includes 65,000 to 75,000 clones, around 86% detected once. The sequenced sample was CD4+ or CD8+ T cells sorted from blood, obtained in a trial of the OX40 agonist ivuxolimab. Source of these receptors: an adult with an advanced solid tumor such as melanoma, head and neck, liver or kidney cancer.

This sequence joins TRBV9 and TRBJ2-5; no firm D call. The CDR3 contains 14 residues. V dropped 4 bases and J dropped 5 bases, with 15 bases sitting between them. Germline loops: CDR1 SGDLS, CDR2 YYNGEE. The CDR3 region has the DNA TGTGCCAGCAGCCCTGGGGTGTCGAGGGAGACCCAGTACTTC. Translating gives CASSPGVSRETQYF.

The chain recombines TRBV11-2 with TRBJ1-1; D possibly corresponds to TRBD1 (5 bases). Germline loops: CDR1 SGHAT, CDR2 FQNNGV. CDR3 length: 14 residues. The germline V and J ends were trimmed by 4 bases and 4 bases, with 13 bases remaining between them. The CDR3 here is CASSYDSGGTEAFF. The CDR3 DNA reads TGTGCCAGCAGCTACGACAGCGGGGGCACTGAAGCTTTCTTT.